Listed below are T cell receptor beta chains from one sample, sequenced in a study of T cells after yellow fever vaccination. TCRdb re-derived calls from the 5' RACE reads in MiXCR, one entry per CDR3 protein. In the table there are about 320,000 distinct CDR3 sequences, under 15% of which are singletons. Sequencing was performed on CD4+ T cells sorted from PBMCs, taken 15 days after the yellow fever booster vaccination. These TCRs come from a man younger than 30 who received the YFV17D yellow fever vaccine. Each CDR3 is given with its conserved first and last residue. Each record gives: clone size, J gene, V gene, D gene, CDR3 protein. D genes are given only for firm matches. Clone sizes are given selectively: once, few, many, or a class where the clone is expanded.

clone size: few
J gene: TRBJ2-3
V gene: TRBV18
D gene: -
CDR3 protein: CASSPLTQGTSTDTQYF

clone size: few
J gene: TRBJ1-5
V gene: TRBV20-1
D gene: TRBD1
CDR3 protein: CSAGQVLNQPQHF

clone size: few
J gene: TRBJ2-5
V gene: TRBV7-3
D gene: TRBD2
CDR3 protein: CASSPSGYQETQYF

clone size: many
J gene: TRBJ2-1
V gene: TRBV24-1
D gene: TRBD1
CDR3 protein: CATSPRGNEQFF

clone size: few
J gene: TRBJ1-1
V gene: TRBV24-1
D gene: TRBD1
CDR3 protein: CATSQGGTANTEAFF

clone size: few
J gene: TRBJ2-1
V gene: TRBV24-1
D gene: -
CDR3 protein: CATSDWDRDEQFF

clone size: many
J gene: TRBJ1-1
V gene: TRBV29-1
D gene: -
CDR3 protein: CSVETTPGLRTEAFF

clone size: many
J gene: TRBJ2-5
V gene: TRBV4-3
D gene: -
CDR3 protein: CASSQGRAETQYF

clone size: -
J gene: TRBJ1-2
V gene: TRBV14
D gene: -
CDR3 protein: CASSQVGAGTYGYTF

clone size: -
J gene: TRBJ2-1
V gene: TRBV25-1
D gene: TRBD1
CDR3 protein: CASSDYRGPYNEQFF

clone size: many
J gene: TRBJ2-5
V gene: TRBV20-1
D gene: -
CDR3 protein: CSVAGLQETQYF

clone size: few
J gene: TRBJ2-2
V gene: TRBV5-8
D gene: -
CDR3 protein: CASSLVASGELFF

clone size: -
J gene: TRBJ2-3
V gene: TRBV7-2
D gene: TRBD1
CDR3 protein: CASSLRRGQKGNTQYF

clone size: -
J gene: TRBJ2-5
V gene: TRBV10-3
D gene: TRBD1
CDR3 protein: CAISGTVQETQYF

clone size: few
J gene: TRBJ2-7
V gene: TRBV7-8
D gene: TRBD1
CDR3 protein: CASSRDRGDEQYF